This T cell receptor beta chain is from a study of T cells in Graves' hyperthyroidism and ophthalmopathy. Whole-study findings and limits: Researchers found most expanded thyroid clonotypes above 0.001 in blood as well. The model predicted ophthalmopathy a median approximately six months before onset.

Disease duration was under 3 months in the ophthalmopathy patients, who also had a Clinical Activity Score of at least 3 and a NOSPECS grade of at least 4. Germline V lookup: CDR1 MNHNS, CDR2 SASEGT. This CDR3 is 15 amino acids long. V was pared by 3 bases and J by 0 bases, with 11 bases between. What was amplified from RNA transcripts were TCR beta CDR3 regions. An initial round of RT-PCR targeting the TCR CDR3 relied on the HTBI primer set. TCRdb recomputed calls from the multiplex PCR reads with MiXCR, one row per CDR3 protein. The table has around 520,000 distinct CDR3 sequences, around a quarter seen once. This clonotype was seen just once. Its antigen is not known.

V gene TRBV6-1 combines with J gene TRBJ1-1; tentative D call: TRBD1 (6 bases). The specimen was blood. The sequence was obtained from a woman in her 30s with Graves' ophthalmopathy. CDR3 nucleotide sequence: TGTGCCAGCAGTGAGTGGGGGCCCATGAACACTGAAGCTTTCTTT. Protein product: CASSEWGPMNTEAFF.